A single T cell receptor (beta chain) is shown here with its context. The specificity of this receptor is unknown. No qualities accompany the bases; no much larger clone lies one base away. CD4+ T cells from unexposed donors were collected before the COVID-19 pandemic (2011-2018). The EasySep CD4+ T cell isolation kit was used to isolate CD4+ T cells once the cultures had run for approximately ten days. As cell numbers permitted, CD4+ T cells from unexposed donors were tested for reactivity to SARS-CoV-2 S and N and to four common cold coronavirus spike pools. PBMCs were cultured at about 1.9 million per well in IMDM supplemented with 5% human AB serum and 7.5 to 10 IU/ml IL-2. Half of the culture medium was replaced with fresh IL-2-containing medium on days 3 and 7. In general, triplicate replicate wells were used for every peptide culture condition. Leukapheresis product for the unexposed donors was purchased commercially. Ficoll-Paque PLUS gradient centrifugation was used to isolate PBMCs from either whole blood or leukapheresis product. The PBMCs went either fresh into the expansion assay or into cryopreservation at -140 degrees C. The QIAamp Micro DNA Kit was used to extract genomic DNA from the CD4+ T cells.

The source of the sample is a study of CD4 T cells in relation to SARS-CoV-2 and coronaviruses (dated by TCRdb to about 2021). At the level of the whole study: In the ViraFEST assay, PBMCs were cultured with antigen for under 13 days, after which TCR beta CDR3s were sequenced to identify antigen-specific clonal expansions. An HIV-1 Nef peptide pool or a no-peptide culture served as the negative reference condition. Using patient-derived lymphoblastoid cell lines, the shared crossreactive spike epitopes were mapped to their HLA restriction. At the level of individual TCR clonotypes, the study measured memory CD4+ T cell crossreactivity between SARS-CoV-2 spike protein and common cold coronavirus spike proteins. The Adaptive Biotechnologies TCR-sequencing kit was used for samples from three pre-COVID donors and for the naive versus memory experiments, whereas the other data were Illumina-based. A different TCR-beta assay, based on Illumina, was used to sequence expansion assays from other donors in the study. The paper as a whole reports these results and caveats: Crossreactivity analysis centred on spike protein, so crossreactivity against other viral proteins was not assessed. In about two thirds of donors, memory CD4+ clonotypes turned up that crossrecognized SARS-CoV-2 and at least one common cold coronavirus spike. Pre-pandemic and post-infection samples were not both contributed by any donor, so tracing of the source of pre-existing responses was limited. Small numbers of patients and of tested TCRs were a limitation of the study. Compared with monoreactive clones, crossreactive clones had significantly weaker SARS-CoV-2-driven expansion, a result consistent with antigenic imprinting.

At the junction V is shortened by 2 bases and J by 4 bases, with 12 bases in between. The CDR3 numbers 14 residues from cysteine through phenylalanine. Only the CDR3 region is kept as DNA, spanning 42 bases read in frame from base 1. Looking up the germline V gene yields CDR1 SGHRS and CDR2 YFSETQ. Receptor libraries were prepared by the immunoSEQ multiplex PCR assay. The authors processed their data as follows. Preprocessing removed nonproductive sequences and CDR3s not starting with C, not ending with F or W, or shorter than 7 amino acids. Antigen-specific clonotypes were called with the MANAFEST web app, based on expansion relative to reference and other culture wells. A clone was considered positive if the clone showed significant expansion compared with the reference culture in 2 of 3 replicate wells at an FDR below 0.05. Positive clones also required significant expansion versus all other tandem wells and an odds ratio above 5. CDR3 homology was quantified as pairwise Levenshtein distance, calculated with the stringdist R package after three terminal residues were trimmed from each end. Sourced from immuneACCESS, this table was stored by TCRdb with only in-frame sequences that have V and J called. A share of the clones is absent; for the studies checked, an unresolved V gene accounts for under half, and the remainder has no known explanation. The V and J calls and clone size are taken from that table; D and trimming were inferred from the DNA. The sample table lists some 30,000 clones, about 76% of them with a count of one. The top ten clones comprise approximately 16% of the sample.

This TCR was sampled from a human donor in good health. The specimen was CD4+ T cells from PBMCs, cultured in vitro. The rearranged segments are TRBV5-1 and TRBJ1-2; no D segment can be confidently identified. For the CDR3, the sequence is CASSFDGLGYGYTF. The DNA sequence follows: TGCGCCAGCAGCTTTGACGGTCTTGGCTATGGCTACACCTTC.